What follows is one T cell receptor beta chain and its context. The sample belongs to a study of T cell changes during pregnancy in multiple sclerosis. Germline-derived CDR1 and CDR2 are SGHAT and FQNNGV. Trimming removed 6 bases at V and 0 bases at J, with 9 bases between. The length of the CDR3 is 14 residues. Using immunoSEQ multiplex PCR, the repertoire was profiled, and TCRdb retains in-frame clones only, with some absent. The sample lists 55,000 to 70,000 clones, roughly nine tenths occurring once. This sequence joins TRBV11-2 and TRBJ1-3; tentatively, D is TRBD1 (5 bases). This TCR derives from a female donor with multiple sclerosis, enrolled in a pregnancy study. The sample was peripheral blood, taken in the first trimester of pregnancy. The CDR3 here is CASSPGISGNTIYF. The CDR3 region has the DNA TGTGCCAGCAGTCCAGGGATCTCTGGAAACACCATATATTTT.